These T cell receptor beta chains were read from a single sample in a study of shared clonotypes between healthy human individuals. Profiled with immunoSEQ multiplex PCR; TCRdb holds only in-frame clones, not every one. The table has about 1.5 million clones, 95% to 99% seen once. Sequences were obtained from naive CD4+ T cells sorted from blood. The receptors were sampled from a man younger than 40 in good health. CDR3s include the opening cysteine and the closing phenylalanine or tryptophan. The order of the fields is V gene, clone size, D gene, J gene, CDR3 protein, CDR3 DNA. A D gene is named only where the DNA matches it firmly. The size entry is marked missing in some rows and otherwise reads once, few, many or a size class.

v_gene: TRBV5-4; abundance: NA; d_gene: TRBD2; j_gene: TRBJ2-7; CDR3aa: CASSLELAGVLYEQYF; CDR3nt: TGTGCCAGCAGCTTGGAACTAGCGGGAGTTTTGTACGAGCAGTACTTC
v_gene: TRBV11-2; abundance: NA; d_gene: NA; j_gene: TRBJ1-1; CDR3aa: CASSSRGGPEAFF; CDR3nt: TGTGCCAGCAGCTCTAGGGGGGGGCCTGAAGCTTTCTTT
v_gene: TRBV7-9; abundance: NA; d_gene: TRBD1; j_gene: TRBJ2-6; CDR3aa: CASSLETGSSGANVLTF; CDR3nt: TGTGCCAGCAGCTTAGAGACAGGGTCCTCTGGGGCCAACGTCCTGACTTTC
v_gene: TRBV10-3; abundance: NA; d_gene: TRBD1; j_gene: TRBJ1-2; CDR3aa: CATRDSHGYTF; CDR3nt: TGTGCCACAAGGGACAGTCATGGCTACACCTTC
v_gene: TRBV18; abundance: NA; d_gene: NA; j_gene: TRBJ1-5; CDR3aa: CASSPSLDSAYQPQHF; CDR3nt: TGTGCCAGCTCACCTTCTCTGGACAGCGCTTATCAGCCCCAGCATTTT
v_gene: TRBV28; abundance: NA; d_gene: NA; j_gene: TRBJ1-5; CDR3aa: CASSSSLQAQHF; CDR3nt: TGTGCCAGCAGTTCTTCCCTTCAAGCCCAGCATTTT
v_gene: TRBV20-1; abundance: NA; d_gene: NA; j_gene: TRBJ2-7; CDR3aa: CSARDMVDPYF; CDR3nt: TGCAGTGCTAGAGATATGGTAGACCCGTACTTC
v_gene: TRBV9; abundance: NA; d_gene: TRBD1; j_gene: TRBJ2-7; CDR3aa: CASSVGGTGVHEQYF; CDR3nt: TGTGCCAGCAGCGTAGGTGGAACAGGGGTCCACGAGCAGTACTTC
v_gene: TRBV27; abundance: NA; d_gene: TRBD1; j_gene: TRBJ2-2; CDR3aa: CASSVRGQDNTGELFF; CDR3nt: TGTGCCAGCAGTGTAAGGGGGCAGGACAACACCGGGGAGCTGTTTTTT
v_gene: TRBV27; abundance: NA; d_gene: TRBD1; j_gene: TRBJ2-7; CDR3aa: CASIGWETGAYEQYF; CDR3nt: TGTGCCAGCATCGGGTGGGAGACAGGGGCCTACGAGCAGTACTTC
v_gene: TRBV29-1; abundance: NA; d_gene: NA; j_gene: TRBJ2-7; CDR3aa: CSVASVKYF; CDR3nt: TGCAGCGTCGCTAGCGTGAAGTACTTC
v_gene: TRBV7-2; abundance: once; d_gene: TRBD2; j_gene: TRBJ2-1; CDR3aa: CASSFAREGNEQFF; CDR3nt: TGTGCCAGCAGCTTCGCCCGGGAGGGCAATGAGCAGTTCTTC
v_gene: TRBV5-6; abundance: NA; d_gene: NA; j_gene: TRBJ1-3; CDR3aa: CASSRLALSSGNTIYF; CDR3nt: TGTGCCAGCAGCCGCCTCGCCTTGAGCTCTGGAAACACCATATATTTT
v_gene: TRBV27; abundance: NA; d_gene: NA; j_gene: TRBJ2-7; CDR3aa: CASRYEQYF; CDR3nt: TGTGCCAGTAGGTACGAGCAGTACTTC
v_gene: TRBV28; abundance: once; d_gene: NA; j_gene: TRBJ1-1; CDR3aa: CASIMMGAAFF; CDR3nt: TGTGCCAGCATCATGATGGGAGCAGCTTTCTTT
v_gene: TRBV2; abundance: NA; d_gene: NA; j_gene: TRBJ1-5; CDR3aa: CASSDSVYRNQPQHF; CDR3nt: TGTGCCAGCAGTGATTCGGTATACAGGAATCAGCCCCAGCATTTT
v_gene: TRBV19; abundance: NA; d_gene: TRBD2; j_gene: TRBJ2-7; CDR3aa: CASSRGEGYEQYF; CDR3nt: TGTGCCAGTAGTCGGGGGGAGGGCTACGAGCAGTACTTC
v_gene: TRBV15; abundance: NA; d_gene: NA; j_gene: TRBJ2-7; CDR3aa: CATSRDVSYEQYF; CDR3nt: TGTGCCACCAGCAGGGACGTATCCTACGAGCAGTACTTC
v_gene: TRBV4-2; abundance: once; d_gene: NA; j_gene: TRBJ2-3; CDR3aa: CASSPGRREITDTQYF; CDR3nt: TGTGCCAGCAGCCCTGGGCGGCGGGAAATCACAGATACGCAGTATTTT
v_gene: TRBV29-1; abundance: NA; d_gene: NA; j_gene: TRBJ2-1; CDR3aa: CSVVNYNEQFF; CDR3nt: TGCAGCGTTGTAAACTACAATGAGCAGTTCTTC
v_gene: TRBV5-4; abundance: NA; d_gene: TRBD2; j_gene: TRBJ2-1; CDR3aa: CASSSMSKREYNEQFF; CDR3nt: TGTGCCAGCAGCTCAATGAGCAAGCGGGAGTACAATGAGCAGTTCTTC
v_gene: TRBV27; abundance: NA; d_gene: NA; j_gene: TRBJ2-7; CDR3aa: CASGRLGVYEQYF; CDR3nt: TGTGCCAGCGGCCGCCTCGGAGTCTACGAGCAGTACTTC
v_gene: TRBV5-1; abundance: NA; d_gene: TRBD2; j_gene: TRBJ2-5; CDR3aa: CASSPTGSIWREGKKTQYF; CDR3nt: TGCGCCAGCAGCCCTACAGGATCGATATGGCGGGAGGGCAAAAAGACCCAGTACTTC
v_gene: TRBV11-2; abundance: NA; d_gene: NA; j_gene: TRBJ2-7; CDR3aa: CASSLDWPGYEQYF; CDR3nt: TGTGCCAGCAGCTTAGATTGGCCGGGCTACGAGCAGTACTTC